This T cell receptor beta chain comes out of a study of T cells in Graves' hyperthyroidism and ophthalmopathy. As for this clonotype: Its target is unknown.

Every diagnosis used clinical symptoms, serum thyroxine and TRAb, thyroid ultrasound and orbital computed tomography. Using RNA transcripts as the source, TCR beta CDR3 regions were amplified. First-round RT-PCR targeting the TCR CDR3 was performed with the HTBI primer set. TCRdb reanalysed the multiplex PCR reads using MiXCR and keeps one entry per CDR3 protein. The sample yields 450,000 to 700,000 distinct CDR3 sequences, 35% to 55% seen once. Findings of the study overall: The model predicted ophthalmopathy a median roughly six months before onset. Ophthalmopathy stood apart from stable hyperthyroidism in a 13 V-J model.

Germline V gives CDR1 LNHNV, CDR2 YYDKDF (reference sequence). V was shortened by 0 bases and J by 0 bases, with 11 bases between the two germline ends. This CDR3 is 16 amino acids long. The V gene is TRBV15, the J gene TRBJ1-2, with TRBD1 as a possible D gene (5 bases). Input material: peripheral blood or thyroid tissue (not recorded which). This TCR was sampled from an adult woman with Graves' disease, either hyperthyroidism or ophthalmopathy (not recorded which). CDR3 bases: TGTGCCACCAGCAGAGATCGGGGACGGACTAACTATGGCTACACCTTC. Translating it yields CATSRDRGRTNYGYTF.